The 23 T cell receptor beta chains presented below share a single source sample, sequenced in a study of shared T cell receptors in the human thymus. Data came from immunoSEQ multiplex PCR; TCRdb stores just in-frame clones and leaves some out. Of 500,000 to 850,000 clones in the sample, approximately 87% were seen once. These data also formed part of another study, on human thymus T cells.

Source material: thymocytes. Receptor source: a boy less than two years old with a congenital heart defect.

This chain joins TRBV5-1 and TRBJ2-4; 10 positions match TRBD2. Germline V gene sequence: CDR1 SGHRS, CDR2 YFSETQ. The CDR3 loop spans 16 amino acids. The junction had 7 bases not matched to a gene; V was cut back by 4 bases and J by 3 bases. Written as DNA, the CDR3 is TGCGCCAGCAGCCCACTAGCGGGGCGTGTCAAAAACATTCAGTACTTC. Amino acids: CASSPLAGRVKNIQYF.

The chain couples TRBV7-8 to TRBJ1-1; 7 bases match TRBD1. The CDR3 has 15 residues. V lost 5 bases to trimming and J lost 1 base; unmatched junction nucleotides: 7. CDR1 SGHVS and CDR2 FQNEAQ come from the germline V gene. The CDR3 DNA is TGTGCCAGCAGCACAAGACAGGGACAGAACACTGAAGCTTTCTTT. Translating gives CASSTRQGQNTEAFF.

The chain employs TRBV14 and TRBJ1-2; 9 bases are shared with TRBD1. The trim removed 3 bases at V and 2 bases at J, leaving 4 bases unmatched. Germline V lookup: CDR1 SGHDN, CDR2 FVKESK. This CDR3 contains 15 residues. CDR3 sequence: CASSHSGTGNYGYTF. The CDR3 coding sequence is TGTGCCAGCAGCCATTCCGGGACAGGGAACTATGGCTACACCTTC.

This rearrangement joins TRBV4-1 to TRBJ1-2, with D maybe TRBD1 (5 bases). This CDR3 comprises 14 residues. The ends were cut back, 2 bases at V and 3 bases at J, with 10 bases in the middle. Germline values: CDR1 MGHRA, CDR2 YSYEKL. The CDR3 DNA reads TGCGCCAGCAGCCAATCATCGGGGGACTATGGCTACACCTTC. As protein: CASSQSSGDYGYTF.

The chain employs TRBV5-6 and TRBJ1-5; no definite D call. The germline CDR1 and CDR2 sequences are SGHDT and YYEEEE. This CDR3 spans 15 amino acids. V dropped 2 bases and J dropped 0 bases, with 9 bases sitting between them. Written as DNA, the CDR3 is TGTGCCAGCAGCTTAGGAGGCGCTAGCAATCAGCCCCAGCATTTT. Protein: CASSLGGASNQPQHF.

The CDR3 sequence: CASIPGQFRTEAFF. CDR3 sequence (DNA): TGTGCCAGCATTCCCGGACAGTTCCGCACTGAAGCTTTCTTT. The chain has TRBV2 and TRBJ1-1; perhaps TRBD1 as D (6 bases). The CDR3 has 14 amino acids. CDR1 and CDR2 from the germline V gene are SNHLY and FYNNEI. Deletions cut 7 bases from V and 4 bases from J, with 16 bases between.

This clone has only a few counts. This chain links TRBV6-5 with TRBJ1-2, with a weak D call TRBD1 (5 bases). This CDR3 comprises 15 residues. Germline loops: CDR1 MNHEY, CDR2 SVGAGI. V lost 6 bases and J lost 7, with 21 bases in between. The CDR3 loop reads CASSPTQPQTAGYTF. CDR3 in DNA: TGTGCCAGCAGCCCAACTCAACCCCAGACAGCTGGCTACACCTTC.

The chain recombines TRBV7-9 with TRBJ1-1; D gene uncertain. The CDR3 covers 11 residues. V was shortened by 9 bases and J by 5 bases, with 10 bases between the two germline ends. Germline V gene data show CDR1 as SEHNR and CDR2 as FQNEAQ (reference sequence). The CDR3 sequence is CASAWRTEAFF. DNA of the CDR3: TGTGCCAGTGCATGGAGGACTGAAGCTTTCTTT.

The chain employs TRBV2 and TRBJ2-3; TRBD2 might be the D (6 bases). V was trimmed by 1 base and J by 5 bases, leaving 19 bases between them. Germline V CDR1 and CDR2: SNHLY, FYNNEI. The CDR3 totals 17 residues. The DNA for the CDR3 is TGTGCCAGCAGTGAAGAGAAGGGGCGGGACCAAGAAGATACGCAGTATTTT. Its protein is CASSEEKGRDQEDTQYF.

The sample holds one count of this clone. The chain employs TRBV4-2 and TRBJ1-4; 12 bases are shared with TRBD1. CDR1 and CDR2 (germline): LGHNA, YNFKEQ. The CDR3 contains 17 residues. The V and J ends lost 2 bases and 3 bases, in that order; junction bases with no gene match: 4. DNA of the CDR3: TGTGCCAGCAGCCAAATGGGACAGGGGGCAGCTAATGAAAAACTGTTTTTT. This translates into CASSQMGQGAANEKLFF.

The gene calls are TRBV7-2 and TRBJ2-3; possible D gene TRBD1, 7 bases. Germline values: CDR1 SGHTA, CDR2 FQGNSA. This CDR3 is built from 16 residues. Trimming took off 5 bases at V and 6 bases at J, with 21 bases between the two ends. CDR3 sequence (DNA): TGTGCCAGCAGCCCCAGGGGGGCAGGGCTCGGGGATACGCAGTATTTT. Amino acid sequence: CASSPRGAGLGDTQYF. Combining the CDR3 with reference TRBV7-2 and TRBJ2-3 gives the whole variable domain GAGVSQSPSNKVTEKGKDVELRCDPISGHTALYWYRQSLGQGLEFLIYFQGNSAPDKSGLPSDRFSAERTGGSVSTLTIQRTQQEDSAVYLCASSPRGAGLGDTQYFGPGTRLTVL.

The chain couples TRBV2 to TRBJ2-1; possibly TRBD2 for D (6 bases). Per germline, CDR1 SNHLY and CDR2 FYNNEI. The CDR3 runs 15 residues. V lost 3 bases and J 3 bases, leaving 12 bases between the germline ends. CDR3 bases: TGTGCCAGCAGTGACGGACTAATCCTCTACAATGAGCAGTTCTTC. Amino acid sequence: CASSDGLILYNEQFF. Full variable domain (rest looked up from reference TRBV2 and TRBJ2-1): EPEVTQTPSHQVTQMGQEVILRCVPISNHLYFYWYRQILGQKVEFLVSFYNNEISEKSEIFDDQFSVERPDGSNFTLKIRSTKLEDSAMYFCASSDGLILYNEQFFGPGTRLTVL.

The chain uses TRBV7-6 and TRBJ2-3; 9 bases agree with TRBD2. V shed 5 bases, J shed 0 bases, and the junction held 6 bases outside the gene matches. The germline V gene encodes CDR1 SGHVS and CDR2 FNYEAQ. This CDR3 contains 16 residues. The CDR3 loop reads CASSVAAGGSTDTQYF. The DNA for the CDR3 is TGTGCCAGCAGCGTGGCTGCGGGGGGGAGCACAGATACGCAGTATTTT. Full variable domain (missing parts from reference TRBV7-6 and TRBJ2-3): GAGVSQSPRYKVTKRGQDVALRCDPISGHVSLYWYRQALGQGPEFLTYFNYEAQQDKSGLPNDRFSAERPEGSISTLTIQRTEQRDSAMYRCASSVAAGGSTDTQYFGPGTRLTVL.

As concerns this clone: At one end, the junction sequence differs from germline, possibly due to a read error. The identical CDR3 is also encoded by other nucleotide sequences in the sample. The genes are TRBV5-6 and TRBJ2-7, with a weak D call TRBD2 (5 bases). The CDR3 spans 13 residues. Germline values: CDR1 SGHDT, CDR2 YYEEEE. CDR3 in DNA: TGCGCCAGCAGCCGAGTGGGAGTAAACGAGCAGTACTTC. Its protein product is CASSRVGVNEQYF.

This rearrangement joins TRBV5-8 to TRBJ1-2, with unresolved D. The CDR3 consists of 16 residues. Germline CDR1 is SGHTS and CDR2 is YDEGEE. Deletions cut 0 bases from V and 2 bases from J, with 14 bases between. CDR3 loop: CASSLATGVSNYGYTF. The CDR3 coding sequence is TGTGCCAGCAGCTTGGCCACCGGGGTGAGCAACTATGGCTACACCTTC.

The genes are TRBV7-6 and TRBJ1-4, with D possibly TRBD1 on 6 matching bases. The germline V and J ends were trimmed by 0 bases and 8 bases, with 19 bases remaining between them. This CDR3 region has 17 residues. Germline CDR1 is SGHVS and CDR2 is FNYEAQ. Here the CDR3 DNA reads TGTGCCAGCAGCTTAGCTCGGGACACCAAAGCGGACGAAAAACTGTTTTTT. Protein: CASSLARDTKADEKLFF. The whole variable domain, filled in from reference TRBV7-6 and TRBJ1-4, reads GAGVSQSPRYKVTKRGQDVALRCDPISGHVSLYWYRQALGQGPEFLTYFNYEAQQDKSGLPNDRFSAERPEGSISTLTIQRTEQRDSAMYRCASSLARDTKADEKLFFGSGTQLSVL.

The chain links TRBV6-6 to TRBJ1-5; 7 bases map to TRBD1. Germline CDR1 reads MNHNY; CDR2 reads SVGAGI (reference sequence). The CDR3 totals 13 residues. With V trimmed by 6 bases and J by 5 bases, 4 bases remained unmatched. The CDR3 spells CASRQGWDQPQHF. The CDR3, as DNA: TGTGCCAGCAGACAGGGGTGGGATCAGCCCCAGCATTTT.

A word on this clone: The sample holds other DNA sequences that translate to the same CDR3. The chain joins TRBV6-5 to TRBJ1-6, with TRBD1 identical over 8 bases. Germline V gene lookup returns CDR1 MNHEY and CDR2 SVGAGI. After removal of 6 bases from V and 9 bases from J, the junction contained 1 base not matched to a gene. The CDR3 totals 12 residues. The CDR3 sequence: CASRTGVSPLHF. The CDR3 nucleotides are TGTGCCAGCAGGACAGGGGTTTCACCCCTCCACTTT.

This chain joins TRBV6-1 and TRBJ1-5; unclear D gene. V dropped 9 bases and J dropped 6 bases, with 9 bases sitting between them. Germline CDR1 is MNHNS and CDR2 is SASEGT. The CDR3 sequence is 11 residues long. The CDR3: CASSISQPQHF. CDR3 bases: TGTGCCAGTAGTATCAGTCAGCCCCAGCATTTT.

The rearrangement links TRBV5-1 to TRBJ2-3, with TRBD2 matching over 7 bases. V shed 0 bases, J shed 5 bases, and the junction held 6 bases outside the gene matches. The CDR3 is 15 amino acids. Looked up from germline, CDR1 is SGHRS and CDR2 is YFSETQ. The CDR3 protein is CASSLGGSWVDTQYF. The CDR3 nucleotides are TGCGCCAGCAGCTTGGGCGGGAGTTGGGTAGATACGCAGTATTTT.

V and J are TRBV5-6 and TRBJ2-7; possible D gene TRBD1, 5 bases. Trimming shortened V by 0 bases and J by 3 bases, and 10 bases separated the two germline ends. The CDR3 is made up of 14 amino acids. Germline loops: CDR1 SGHDT, CDR2 YYEEEE. This CDR3 is CASSLGGRSYEQYF. The CDR3 DNA reads TGTGCCAGCAGCTTGGGGGGCAGGAGCTACGAGCAGTACTTC.

This clone was observed a single time. V gene TRBV30 combines with J gene TRBJ1-6; 12 bases map to TRBD1. Per the germline V gene, CDR1 is GTSNPN and CDR2 is SVGIG (reference sequence). The CDR3 is made up of 16 amino acids. The V segment lost 1 base and the J segment 10 bases; nucleotides outside the gene matches: 8. CDR3 region: CAWSASGTGGKSPLHF. The CDR3 DNA follows: TGTGCCTGGAGTGCGTCCGGGACAGGGGGCAAGTCACCCCTCCACTTT.

The chain combines TRBV7-2 with TRBJ2-7; 8 bases align to TRBD2. J was trimmed by 5 bases and V by 6 bases; bases with no gene match: 6. Germline CDR1 reads SGHTA; CDR2 reads FQGNSA. The CDR3 runs 13 residues. This CDR3 reads CASSSTSVDEQYF. The CDR3 DNA reads as TGTGCCAGCAGTTCGACTAGCGTAGACGAGCAGTACTTC.